This TCR beta chain was recovered during a study of beta chain features in type 1 diabetes (dated by TCRdb to between 2017 and 2018). A note on the overall study: Patients and healthy donors did not differ in mean age, gender distribution, total cell number or subset yield. A total of 107,917,701 sorted cells were examined across all samples, and the number of cells per subset was strongly correlated with RNA yield. In the study, recently diagnosed type 1 diabetes patients and matched healthy donors were compared on the TCRB repertoires of their sorted circulating CD4+ T cell subsets. Naive and central memory subsets were obtained from all 28 donors, but regulatory and stem cell-like memory subsets were isolated from only 8 patients and roughly 8 healthy donors. Results the study describes overall, beyond this receptor: PCR might favor shorter templates, but patient and control samples were amplified and corrected together, so any skew would affect both groups equally. At VDJ recombination sites, patients with type 1 diabetes made fewer insertions and deleted more nucleotides, a pattern implying thymic rearrangement abnormalities. Only small numbers of individuals were included in the HLA sub-analyses, which left unresolved whether HLA type had any influence on TCRB rearrangement. In all four CD4+ subsets, TCRB CDR3 length was moderately but significantly shorter in type 1 diabetes patients. Naive, central memory and regulatory TCRB repertoires appeared to be more similar among patients than among healthy donors. Sequencing cDNA rather than genomic DNA could over-represent highly expressing activated cells, although activation and CD3 levels did not differ between groups.

All of the isolated RNA was reverse transcribed with the High Capacity cDNA Reverse Transcription Kit, so expressed TCRB transcripts were sequenced. Deep immunoSEQ sequencing was performed on naive, central memory and regulatory T cell samples, with an average of approximately 3.9 million total reads per sample. Sorted cells were lysed in RLT buffer, and RNA was extracted using DNase-treated RNeasy Micro or Mini kits according to cell number. To prevent cross-contamination, every cell subset was processed on its own, while patient and healthy donor samples were processed together. The immunoSEQ multiplex PCR was used to amplify TCRB sequences from cDNA, yielding 87-bp fragments that span the CDR3 region. Sequencing of the amplicons was performed on the Illumina HiSeq platform. Concerning the study's data processing: PCR bias was computationally corrected using synthetic template baselines, reads within Hamming distance 2 were collapsed, and singletons that could not be merged were discarded. Reads were aligned to IMGT to assign V, D and J genes, CDR3 length, and insertions or deletions at six rearrangement sites. Within each subset, clonotype counts were normalized to sorted cell number, and only after that were true diversity and Gini coefficients computed with the tcR R package. Repertoire sharing was quantified using the overlap coefficient calculated on TCRB nucleotide sequences. As a proxy for the pre-selection repertoire, out-of-frame TCRB sequences from naive cells were analyzed. Imported from immuneACCESS, the table was reduced by TCRdb to in-frame sequences with V and J called. These copies leave out some clones; in studies compared against another copy, an unresolved V gene accounts for under half, and the cause of the remainder is not known. V and J calls plus clone size are reproduced from that table; the DNA served to infer D and trimming. The sample has around 500,000 clones on record, roughly an eighth of them singletons. The leading ten clones occupy approximately 0.05% of the sample.

From each donor, a single peripheral blood sample of about 116 mL on average was drawn into heparinised tubes. Naive, central memory, regulatory and stem cell-like memory CD4+ T cells were sorted on a BD FACSAria II using a panel including CD45RO, CCR7, CD25, CD127, CD95 and CD27. All sorted populations exceeded 95% purity. PBMCs were isolated immediately by Lymphoprep density gradient centrifugation and stained directly without culture. To minimize batch effects, samples were stained and sorted in pairs, one healthy donor with one patient per experiment. The CDR3, from cysteine to phenylalanine, totals 17 residues. Solely the CDR3 DNA is kept, with 51 bases framed from the first base. Concerning this clone: This clone's antigen is unknown. Base-call qualities are not available, and no considerably larger clone is one nucleotide away.

The rearrangement combines TRBV21-1 with TRBJ2-2; the D call of TRBD2 is as the table states it, not checked on the DNA. TRBV21-1 is deemed a pseudogene. Material for sequencing was naive CD4+ T cells from blood. Interpreted using the paper, the cell subset or site label stands for: true naive CD4+ T cells. The clonotype originates from a woman aged 18-29 years in good health. The nucleotide sequence is given as TGTGCCAGCAGCAAAGAGGGCGGGGGAACGAACACCGGGGAGCTGTTTTTT. Translated, this is CASSKEGGGTNTGELFF.